The present entry profiles one T cell receptor (beta chain) with its context. The antigen it recognizes is unknown. Qualities for individual bases were not recorded, and no much larger clone is one base off. Via the germline V gene, CDR1 is SGHTA and CDR2 FQGNSA. Germline trimming amounts to 5 bases on V and 6 bases on J, with 9 as the count of junction bases outside the gene matches. From its cysteine to its phenylalanine, the CDR3 spans 15 amino acids. The entry retains the CDR3 DNA only, 45 bases that are in frame from base 1. The sample is drawn from a study of blood T cell repertoires in COVID-19 (dated by TCRdb to between 2020 and 2021). In the study overall: Samples from collaborators originated in the United States, Italy and Spain and spanned both the acute and convalescent phases of COVID-19. The prospective study material was composed of cDNA or gDNA derived from T cells, B-cell-depleted T cells, or PBMCs. Deeply sampled blood TCRbeta repertoires from subjects exposed to, actively infected with, or recovered from COVID-19 were included in the dataset. The repertoires were released in a freely available public database meant as a resource for research on the immune response to SARS-CoV-2. Samples came from the ongoing ImmuneRACE study (first 160 participants) plus 1,254 subjects from 6 global collaborators. A de-identified subject ID, COVID-19 status, age in years and sex were almost always included in the sample metadata. HLA class I and class II types, where available, came from metadata supplied by the sample provider rather than from assay-based typing.

Each collaborating institution followed its own protocols to collect whole blood in K2EDTA tubes. For TCRbeta analysis, collaborator samples were shipped as frozen whole blood, as isolated PBMCs, or as DNA extracted from either sample type. Results the study describes overall, beyond this receptor: The amount of clinical and demographic metadata varied by source and participant and was provided uncurated.

TCRbeta CDR3 regions were amplified from genomic DNA using the immunoSEQ Assay, a bias-controlled multiplex PCR. The paper's processing steps were these. The number of nucleated cells in each sample was estimated from the amplification of reference gene primers within the assay. To quantify the absolute abundance of each unique TCRbeta CDR3 rearrangement, sequence reads were collapsed and filtered. For each sample, productive Simpson clonality was calculated as the square root of Simpson's diversity index over productive rearrangements. In TCRdb, the immuneACCESS table is reduced to in-frame sequences with V and J assigned. These tables do not hold every clone; where another copy was compared, an unresolved V gene accounts for under half, and the others remain unexplained. V, J and clone size are those of that table, while D and trimming were read from the DNA. This sample lists around 40,000 clones; roughly 90% were detected once. The ten largest account for about 12% of the sample.

Source material: peripheral blood. The source is a human donor in a cohort sampled during active COVID-19. The sequence is built from TRBV7-2 and TRBJ2-1, with 8 bases in between that match TRBD1. The DNA is TGTGCCAGCAGCCCTCGGACAGGGAATTTCAATGAGCAGTTCTTC. It translates to CASSPRTGNFNEQFF.